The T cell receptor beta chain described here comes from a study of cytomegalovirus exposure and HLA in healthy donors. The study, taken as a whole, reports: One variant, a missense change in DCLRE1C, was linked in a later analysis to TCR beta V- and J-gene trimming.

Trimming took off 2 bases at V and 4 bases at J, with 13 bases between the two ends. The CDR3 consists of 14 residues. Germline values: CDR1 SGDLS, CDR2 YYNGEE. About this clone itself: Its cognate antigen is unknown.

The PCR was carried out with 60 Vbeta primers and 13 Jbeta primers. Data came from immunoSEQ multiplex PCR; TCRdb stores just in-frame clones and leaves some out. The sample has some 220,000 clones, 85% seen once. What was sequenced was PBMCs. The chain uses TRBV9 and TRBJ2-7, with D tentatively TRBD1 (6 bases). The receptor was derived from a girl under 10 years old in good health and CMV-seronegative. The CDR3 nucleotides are TGTGCCAGCAGCGTCAGACAGGACACTTACGAGCAGTACTTC. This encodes CASSVRQDTYEQYF.